The entry below gives a single TCR beta chain sequence along with its context. Its specificity is unknown. This record belongs to a study of cytomegalovirus exposure and HLA in healthy donors. Study results and caveats: Despite most TCR sequences being rare, some public TCRs occurred in many donors.

The PCR contained 60 Vbeta and 13 Jbeta primers. The table came from immunoSEQ multiplex PCR; TCRdb's copy has only in-frame clones and leaves some out. This sample has about 140,000 clones, with roughly 80% found just once. The length of the CDR3 is 14 residues. With V trimmed by 4 bases and J by 7 bases, 4 bases remained unmatched. Germline V gene data show CDR1 as MDHEN and CDR2 as SYDVKM. The J gene is TRBJ1-4, the V gene TRBV28; TRBD1 matches 9 bases. The sequenced material came from PBMCs. The receptor comes from a man between 18 and 35 years old in good health and CMV-seronegative. The CDR3 sequence: CASSWDRVGEKLFF. Written as DNA, the CDR3 is TGTGCCAGCAGTTGGGACAGGGTTGGTGAAAAACTGTTTTTT.